The present entry profiles one T cell receptor beta chain with its context. This clone's antigen is unknown. No base-level quality is on record; no much larger clone is a single base apart. The immunoSEQ Assay, a bias-controlled multiplex PCR, was used to amplify TCRbeta CDR3 regions from genomic DNA. As for the original processing: Nucleated cell counts per sample were estimated from amplification of reference gene primers within the assay. Sequence reads were collapsed and filtered to measure the absolute abundance of every unique TCRbeta CDR3 rearrangement. For each sample, productive Simpson clonality was calculated by taking the square root of Simpson's diversity index across productive rearrangements. Here the immuneACCESS table is served through TCRdb, limited to in-frame sequences with V and J called. Missing clones are a known gap in these copies; in checked studies unresolved V genes cover under half, and the rest lacks a known reason. The D gene and trimming were derived from the DNA, and the V and J assignments and clone size from that table. The sample has about 200,000 clones on record, 75% to 85% of them singletons. Roughly 10% of the sample belongs to the ten largest clones.

This sample is drawn from a study of blood T cell repertoires in COVID-19 (dated by TCRdb to about 2020). About the full investigation: Collaborator samples came from the United States, Italy and Spain and covered acute and convalescent phases of COVID-19. The prospective study material was composed of cDNA or gDNA derived from T cells, B-cell-depleted T cells, or PBMCs. The dataset comprised deeply sampled blood TCRbeta repertoires from subjects exposed to, actively infected with, or recovered from COVID-19. A freely available public database, intended as a resource for researchers studying the immune response to SARS-CoV-2, is where the repertoires were released. Samples were obtained from the ongoing ImmuneRACE study (first 160 participants) and from over 1,000 subjects provided by 6 global collaborators. The sample metadata nearly always contained a de-identified subject ID, COVID-19 status, age in years and sex. Where HLA class I and class II types were available, the types were taken from metadata supplied by the sample provider, not from assay-based typing. General findings and caveats noted by the study authors: The quantity of clinical and demographic metadata differed by source and by participant and was supplied without curation.

Each collaborating institution followed its own protocols to collect whole blood in K2EDTA tubes. For TCRbeta analysis, collaborators shipped samples as frozen whole blood, isolated PBMCs, or DNA extracted from either of those sample types. Source material: peripheral blood. The receptor was isolated from a man in his fifties or sixties with active or convalescent COVID-19.

The DNA is as follows: TGTGCCAGTACCCCGGACGGGAGCTATGGCTACACCTTC. Its protein reads: CASTPDGSYGYTF. This sequence uses TRBV19 and TRBJ1-2, with the D gene too uncertain to name. V sheds 7 bases and J sheds 4 bases, leaving 13 bases between their ends. Including cysteine and phenylalanine, the CDR3 has 13 amino acids. Solely the CDR3 DNA is kept, with 39 bases framed from the first base. Via the germline V gene (reference sequence), CDR1 is LNHDA and CDR2 SQIVND.